This T cell receptor beta chain comes out of a study of T cells in Graves' hyperthyroidism and ophthalmopathy (dated by TCRdb to the late 2010s). About the full investigation: Peripheral blood samples were taken at the time of initial diagnosis, prior to any treatment. TCR V-J signatures able to tell the groups apart were searched for in a discovery cohort of approximately 95 patients, of whom around 43 had Graves' ophthalmopathy and 57 had stable Graves' hyperthyroidism. Whether ophthalmopathy could be predicted prospectively was tested in an independent validation cohort made up of approximately 19 hyperthyroidism patients plus 17 patients who later progressed to ophthalmopathy. For training and testing, the approximately 92 patients in the discovery cohort were randomly divided in a 7:3 ratio. In addition, the study compared T-cell repertoires in thyroid tissue and in blood from six Graves' hyperthyroidism patients. Once sampling was done, hyperthyroidism patients were given methimazole at a starting dose of 30 mg daily, whereas ophthalmopathy patients were given high-dose intravenous methylprednisolone. The paper reports TCR Vbeta CDR3 sequencing of approximately 140 peripheral blood samples: some 41 ophthalmopathy, some 80 hyperthyroidism and around 17 progressor patients. Broader findings and caveats from the paper: Sample size was not statistically predetermined, and blinding of investigators to group allocation was not performed. In validation, the model predicted progression to ophthalmopathy a median of roughly 6.5 months before onset, with approximately 68% sensitivity and 72.22% specificity. A 13 V-J signature model separated ophthalmopathy from stable hyperthyroidism, with nearly 90% sensitivity and 81.08% specificity in cross-validation and 80%/75% in testing. Most expanded thyroid clonotypes (frequency above 0.001) were also found in blood, which suggests that blood repertoires may mirror thyroid immune responses.

The TCR beta CDR3 regions were amplified from RNA transcripts. The first round of RT-PCR for the TCR CDR3 was performed with the HTBI primer set and the Qiagen OneStep RT-PCR kit. Libraries were constructed in a second round of multiplex PCR, after which size selection and purification were carried out. Libraries were sequenced paired-end with 100 bp reads on an Illumina HiSeq2000. On the study's bioinformatics: Raw data were processed with SOAPnuke, discarding reads with adapters, uncalled bases, mean Phred below 15, or no exact constant-primer or identifier match. COPE v1.2.5 was used to merge high-quality paired reads, and clonotypes were defined as unique nucleotide sequences. Clonotypes were aligned to IMGT TRBV, TRBD and TRBJ reference segments using MiTCR v1.1. Only V-J combinations with frequency above 0.0001, covering 99% to 99.2% of repertoires, were analysed. A TCS score was defined as the ratio of F50 (clonal expansion) to E x V (chaos), with BLOSUM62-based TCRdist applied between CDR3 peptides within each V-J. Welch's t-statistics and random forest reduced approximately 520 V-J features to 13, which were used in a naive Bayes classifier (R e1071). The public reads were run again by TCRdb, first through fastp at Q25 and then through MiXCR, and only productive beta chains were kept. Rows are unified per CDR3 protein, each entry keeping the most common DNA and genes. None of the V and J calls come from the authors' own analysis; TCRdb made them. Here the sample has roughly 700,000 distinct CDR3 sequences; 14% occur a single time. The leading ten clones occupy about a tenth of the sample.

This clonotype was found a few times. Its recognized antigen is unknown. No base-level quality is on record; no much larger clone is a single base apart. As encoded in the germline V gene, CDR1 is SGHDT while CDR2 is YYEEEE. Its CDR3 holds 17 amino acids, cysteine through phenylalanine. Only the CDR3 DNA stays, 51 bases, in frame from base 1. Relative to germline, V is 3 bases shorter and J is 10 bases shorter, with 23 bases between their ends. Stable Graves' hyperthyroidism was defined as the absence of progression to ophthalmopathy over 18 months of follow-up. Hyperthyroidism patients were newly diagnosed, had a disease duration of under 2 months, and were aged 18 to 65 years. Exclusion was applied to patients with uncontrolled infections, other autoimmune diseases, pregnancy or lactation. Diagnoses were established on the basis of clinical symptoms, serum thyroxine and TRAb, thyroid ultrasound, and orbital computed tomography. Ficoll-Paque density gradient centrifugation was used to isolate PBMCs from 8.5 to 10 ml of fresh peripheral blood. Trizol reagent was used to extract total RNA, and RNA quality was then checked on an Agilent 2100 Bioanalyzer.

The chain was built from TRBV5-6 and TRBJ1-6; the D gene is perhaps TRBD1, from 5 matching bases. This receptor was identified in a woman under 30 with Graves' hyperthyroidism. The sample consisted of blood. The sequence in DNA is TGTGCCAGCAGCTCAAGAGGGGTCAGGGATTTACGGTCACCCCTCCACTTT. Translated, it gives CASSSRGVRDLRSPLHF. The variable domain in full, with residues beyond the CDR3 obtained from the reference TRBV5-6 and TRBJ1-6 genes, is DAGVTQSPTHLIKTRGQQVTLRCSPKSGHDTVSWYQQALGQGPQFIFQYYEEEERQRGNFPDRFSGHQFPNYSSELNVNALLLGDSALYLCASSSRGVRDLRSPLHFGNGTRLTVT.